One sample yielded the 2 T cell receptor beta chains listed below, sequenced in a study of blood T cell repertoires in COVID-19 (dated by TCRdb to the early 2020s). The receptor library was made with the immunoSEQ multiplex PCR assay. TCRdb carries this immuneACCESS record with in-frame sequences only. Its versions omit some clonotypes, under half of them owing to an unresolved V gene in the studies checked, with the rest unexplained. The sample includes about 380,000 clones, with more than 75% observed a single time. The top ten clonotypes cover more than 0.95% of the sample. Sequenced input: PBMCs or T cells enriched from blood (not recorded which). The receptor source for this set is a woman between 18 and 30 years old who had recovered from COVID-19.

This sequence joins TRBV19 and TRBJ1-1; TRBD1 matches at 10 bases. This CDR3 region has 15 residues. In germline, CDR1 is LNHDA, CDR2 SQIVND (reference sequence). With V trimmed by 2 bases and J by 7 bases, 7 bases remained unmatched. The CDR3 protein is CASSILTTGGSEAFF. The DNA of the CDR3 is TGTGCCAGTAGTATATTAACGACAGGGGGCAGTGAAGCTTTCTTT.

The CDR3 DNA reads TGTGCCAGCAGTCACAGGCCTTATAGCAATCAGCCCCAGCATTTT. Encoded protein: CASSHRPYSNQPQHF. The rearrangement joins TRBV28 to TRBJ1-5; D might be TRBD1 (5 bases). Looked up from germline, CDR1 is MDHEN and CDR2 is SYDVKM. Deletions cut 5 bases from V and 0 bases from J, with 11 bases between. This CDR3 comprises 15 residues. The full variable domain, rest sourced from reference TRBV28 and TRBJ1-5, is DVKVTQSSRYLVKRTGEKVFLECVQDMDHENMFWYRQDPGLGLRLIYFSYDVKMKEKGDIPEGYSVSREKKERFSLILESASTNQTSMYLCASSHRPYSNQPQHFGDGTRLSIL.